Below are 26 T cell receptor beta chains sequenced from a single sample in a study of early T cells in non-severe SARS-CoV-2 infection. TCRdb processed the 5' RACE reads anew with MiXCR; each CDR3 protein has one entry. Of about 72,000 distinct CDR3 sequences in the sample, about a tenth are singletons; the top ten hold 7.6%. The source material was whole blood, sampled at baseline. These receptors all stem from an adult who was a healthcare worker with PCR-confirmed SARS-CoV-2 infection or an uninfected control (not recorded which).

The rearrangement joins TRBV5-4 to TRBJ2-3, with 10 bases identical to TRBD2. V was clipped by 4 bases and J by 2 bases; unmatched bases: 4. The germline CDR1 and CDR2 sequences are SGHNT and YYREEE (reference sequence). CDR3 length: 15 residues. CDR3 bases: TGTGCCAGCAGCCCTAGCGGGGGCCACACAGATACGCAGTATTTT. Translated: CASSPSGGHTDTQYF.

This clonotype was detected only a few times. This chain links TRBV29-1 with TRBJ2-3, with TRBD2 identical over 7 bases. The V and J ends lost 4 bases and 5 bases, in that order; junction bases with no gene match: 6. Germline V gives CDR1 SQVTM, CDR2 ANQGSEA. This CDR3 has 13 residues. CDR3 nucleotides: TGCAGCGTTGTATGGGGGGGAGAAGATACGCAGTATTTT. Amino acid sequence: CSVVWGGEDTQYF.

V gene TRBV6-5 combines with J gene TRBJ2-3; 10 bases line up with TRBD2. Germline V CDR1 and CDR2: MNHEY, SVGAGI. This CDR3 spans 13 amino acids. Unmatched junction bases numbered 2, after V lost 0 bases and J lost 11 bases. CDR3 sequence: CASSYSLAGEQYF. The CDR3 coding sequence is TGTGCCAGCAGTTACTCTCTAGCGGGGGAGCAGTATTTT.

This CDR3 reads CASSSTLGMNTEAFF. Here the CDR3 DNA reads TGTGCCAGCAGCTCTACCCTCGGCATGAACACTGAAGCTTTCTTT. This sequence joins TRBV7-9 and TRBJ1-1, with D unclear. The V gene's germline CDR1 is SEHNR and CDR2 FQNEAQ (reference sequence). This CDR3 region has 15 residues. V was trimmed by 4 bases and J by 0 bases, leaving 12 bases between them.

This clonotype occurred a few times. The rearrangement joins TRBV20-1 to TRBJ1-1, with D perhaps matching TRBD1 (5 bases). Deletions cut 4 bases from V and 2 bases from J, with 17 bases between. The CDR3 extends over 15 amino acids. CDR1 and CDR2 from the germline V gene are DFQATT and SNEGSKA (reference sequence). Here the CDR3 DNA reads TGCAGTGCTACTTTTGGCAGGGCAGGAAACACTGAAGCTTTCTTT. This translates into CSATFGRAGNTEAFF.

The chain links TRBV21-1 to TRBJ2-7. TRBV21-1 corresponds to a pseudogene. The CDR3 extends over 15 amino acids. The CDR3 DNA follows: TGTGCCAGCAGCAAAGTACCAGGAAGAACCTACGAGCAGTACTTC. Encoded protein: CASSKVPGRTYEQYF.

This chain links TRBV6-5 with TRBJ1-5; perhaps TRBD1 as D (5 bases). This CDR3 is built from 14 residues. The V and J ends lost 3 bases and 14 bases respectively, with 20 bases between them. Germline V CDR1 and CDR2: MNHEY, SVGAGI. CDR3 nucleotide sequence: TGTGCCAGCAGTTATTCAGGGACCAAGGGTACGAAGCATTTT. It yields the protein CASSYSGTKGTKHF.

The chain recombines TRBV5-4 with TRBJ1-1; D call uncertain. Germline V CDR1 and CDR2: SGHNT, YYREEE (reference sequence). The CDR3 consists of 15 residues. The V and J ends lost 0 bases and 0 bases respectively, with 9 bases between them. For the CDR3, the DNA is TGTGCCAGCAGCTTGGGGACTTGGATGAACACTGAAGCTTTCTTT. Amino acids: CASSLGTWMNTEAFF.

There are many counts of this clonotype. V is TRBV30 and J is TRBJ1-2; tentative D call: TRBD1 (6 bases). The germline CDR1 and CDR2 sequences are GTSNPN and SVGIG (reference sequence). V lost 0 bases to trimming and J lost 8 bases, with 13 bases between them. CDR3 length: 13 amino acids. The CDR3 nucleotides are TGTGCCTGGAGTGTACAAGAGGGGGTCGGCTACACCTTC. Residues: CAWSVQEGVGYTF. The full variable domain, with the rest looked up from reference TRBV30 and TRBJ1-2, is SQTIHQWPATLVQPVGSPLSLECTVEGTSNPNLYWYRQAAGRGLQLLFYSVGIGQISSEVPQNLSASRPQDRQFILSSKKLLLSDSGFYLCAWSVQEGVGYTFGSGTRLTVV.

This clonotype has a handful of counts. J is TRBJ2-1 and V is TRBV5-1, with 8 positions matching TRBD2. The CDR3 runs to 15 residues. Germline values: CDR1 SGHRS, CDR2 YFSETQ. V lost 4 bases to trimming and J lost 4 bases; unmatched junction nucleotides: 7. CDR3 sequence reads: CASSLPGLGYNEQFF. For the CDR3, the DNA is TGCGCCAGCAGCCTTCCGGGACTAGGTTACAATGAGCAGTTCTTC.

The chain combines TRBV6-5 with TRBJ1-6; possible D gene TRBD1, 5 bases. Germline assignment: CDR1 MNHEY and CDR2 SVGAGI. Between the trimmed V and J ends, which lost 7 bases and 9 bases, there was a span of 10 bases. The CDR3 runs 12 residues. The CDR3 loop reads CASKGVSSPLHF. Here the CDR3 DNA reads TGTGCCAGCAAAGGGGTTTCTTCACCCCTCCACTTT.

This clonotype has ten or more counts. CDR3 sequence: CASSLAQLAGADEQFF. As DNA, the CDR3 is TGTGCCAGCAGCTTAGCGCAACTAGCGGGGGCCGATGAGCAGTTCTTC. The V and J genes are TRBV7-2 and TRBJ2-1; 11 nucleotides match TRBD2. This CDR3 has 16 amino acids. J was trimmed by 8 bases and V by 0 bases; bases with no gene match: 6. Germline V gene lookup returns CDR1 SGHTA and CDR2 FQGNSA.

J is TRBJ1-5 and V is TRBV5-6; D may be TRBD1 (6 bases). Trimming took off 5 bases at V and 1 base at J, with 10 bases between the two ends. CDR3 length equals 14 residues. Germline V gene lookup returns CDR1 SGHDT and CDR2 YYEEEE. The CDR3 region is CASRQGNSNQPQHF. For the CDR3, the DNA is TGTGCCAGCAGACAGGGCAACAGCAATCAGCCCCAGCATTTT.

This clonotype appeared many times. V usage is TRBV2 and J usage is TRBJ2-3; tentative D call: TRBD2 (6 bases). This CDR3 is built from 14 residues. Trimming removed 8 bases at V and 2 bases at J, with 14 bases between. Germline lookup yields CDR1 SNHLY and CDR2 FYNNEI. This CDR3 reads CASGGTGTTDTQYF. In nucleotides, the CDR3 is TGTGCCAGCGGGGGGACGGGGACCACAGATACGCAGTATTTT.

In the case of this clonotype: Compared with germline, one end of the junction differs, possibly owing to a read error. The genes are TRBV20-1 and TRBJ2-4; D is perhaps TRBD1 or TRBD2 (5 bases each). The CDR3 sequence is 15 residues long. Germline values: CDR1 DFQATT, CDR2 SNEGSKA (reference sequence). CDR3 amino acids: CSARSYGGLKNVQYF. The CDR3 DNA reads as TGCAGTGCTAGATCCTATGGGGGTCTCAAAAACGTTCAGTACTTC.

This clonotype was observed a few times. The V gene is TRBV20-1, the J gene TRBJ2-3; 13 bases align to TRBD2. Germline V gives CDR1 DFQATT, CDR2 SNEGSKA (reference sequence). The CDR3 contains 17 residues. V shed 1 base and J 2 bases; nucleotides not matched to a gene: 6. The DNA for the CDR3 is TGCAGTGCTAGAGCCCGACTAGCGGGGGGACTCACAGATACGCAGTATTTT. Its translation: CSARARLAGGLTDTQYF.

The V and J genes are TRBV11-3 and TRBJ2-3; TRBD2 might be the D (6 bases). Germline assignment: CDR1 SGHNT and CDR2 YENEEA. Trimming pared 1 base from V and 6 bases from J, leaving 11 bases between. The CDR3 sequence is 14 residues long. The CDR3 spells CASSLGEARDTQYF. Here the CDR3 DNA reads TGTGCCAGCAGCTTAGGGGAGGCTCGGGATACGCAGTATTTT. Full variable domain (rest looked up from reference TRBV11-3 and TRBJ2-3): EAGVVQSPRYKIIEKKQPVAFWCNPISGHNTLYWYLQNLGQGPELLIRYENEEAVDDSQLPKDRFSAERLKGVDSTLKIQPAELGDSAVYLCASSLGEARDTQYFGPGTRLTVL.

This chain joins TRBV24-1 and TRBJ2-3; either TRBD1 or TRBD2 may fit D (7 bases each). CDR1 and CDR2 (germline): KGHDR, SFDVKD. V was cut by 9 bases and J by 0 bases, with 12 bases left in between. The CDR3 is made up of 14 amino acids. CDR3 nucleotide sequence: TGTGCCACCGGGAGGGGGCTTAGCACAGATACGCAGTATTTT. It encodes CATGRGLSTDTQYF.

This clonotype was recorded a few times. The rearrangement uses TRBV4-1 and TRBJ1-5, with a tentative D call TRBD1 (5 bases). CDR3 length: 15 residues. The germline V gene has CDR1 MGHRA and CDR2 YSYEKL. The V and J ends lost 6 bases and 0 bases respectively, with 12 bases between them. CDR3 region: CASRRTPDSNQPQHF. Written as DNA, the CDR3 is TGCGCCAGCAGGAGGACACCCGATAGCAATCAGCCCCAGCATTTT.

This clonotype has more than one count but fewer than ten. V gene TRBV27 combines with J gene TRBJ2-7; D perhaps matches TRBD1 (5 bases). Deletions cut 8 bases from V and 4 bases from J, with 15 bases between. In germline, CDR1 is MNHEY, CDR2 SMNVEV (reference sequence). The CDR3 has 13 amino acids. This chain's CDR3 is CASVGRQGYEQYF. The CDR3 DNA reads TGTGCCAGCGTGGGGCGTCAGGGTTACGAGCAGTACTTC.

V usage is TRBV7-2 and J usage is TRBJ2-4, with D unresolved. CDR3 length: 18 residues. Germline V gene sequence: CDR1 SGHTA, CDR2 FQGNSA. The V gene lost 4 bases and the J gene lost 2 bases, with 21 bases spanning the gap. CDR3: CASSSTPAGTRTKNIQYF. DNA of the CDR3: TGTGCCAGCAGCTCCACACCTGCTGGAACAAGGACCAAAAACATTCAGTACTTC.

V is TRBV6-6 and J is TRBJ2-3; the match to TRBD1 covers 10 bases. The CDR3 length is 14 residues. After removal of 7 bases from V and 6 bases from J, the junction contained 7 bases not matched to a gene. Looked up from germline, CDR1 is MNHNY and CDR2 is SVGAGI (reference sequence). The chain's CDR3 is CASTRDRGLDTQYF. CDR3 nucleotides: TGTGCCAGCACAAGGGACAGGGGCCTGGATACGCAGTATTTT.

This clonotype has more than one count but fewer than ten. This chain connects TRBV11-3 to TRBJ2-7, with D perhaps matching TRBD1 (6 bases). This CDR3 contains 15 residues. The germline V gene encodes CDR1 SGHNT and CDR2 YENEEA. V lost 0 bases and J 2 bases, leaving 11 bases between the germline ends. CDR3 amino acids: CASSLDARDTYEQYF. Here the CDR3 DNA reads TGTGCCAGCAGCTTAGATGCCAGGGACACCTACGAGCAGTACTTC.

The DNA for the CDR3 is TGTGCCAGCAGTTTATTGTTACAGACTGAAGCTTTCTTT. Translated, it gives CASSLLLQTEAFF. V usage is TRBV12-3 or TRBV12-4 and J usage is TRBJ1-1; D gene unclear. The V and J ends lost 2 bases and 5 bases respectively, with 9 bases between them. This CDR3 is built from 13 residues.

The chain has TRBV18 and TRBJ2-1; 8 nucleotides match TRBD2. CDR1 KGHSH and CDR2 LQKENI come from the germline V gene. CDR3 length: 15 residues. V shed 3 bases, J shed 2 bases, and the junction held 3 bases outside the gene matches. The CDR3 here is CASSPSGGPYNEQFF. In DNA form, the CDR3 reads TGTGCCAGCTCACCCAGCGGGGGTCCCTACAATGAGCAGTTCTTC.

This clonotype was seen many times. This chain links TRBV7-9 with TRBJ1-5; D gene uncertain. This CDR3 has 12 amino acids. Germline CDR1 and CDR2: SEHNR and FQNEAQ (reference sequence). The V gene lost 4 bases and the J gene lost 3 bases, with 4 bases spanning the gap. CDR3 nucleotide sequence: TGTGCCAGCAGCTCTTACAATCAGCCCCAGCATTTT. Protein sequence: CASSSYNQPQHF.